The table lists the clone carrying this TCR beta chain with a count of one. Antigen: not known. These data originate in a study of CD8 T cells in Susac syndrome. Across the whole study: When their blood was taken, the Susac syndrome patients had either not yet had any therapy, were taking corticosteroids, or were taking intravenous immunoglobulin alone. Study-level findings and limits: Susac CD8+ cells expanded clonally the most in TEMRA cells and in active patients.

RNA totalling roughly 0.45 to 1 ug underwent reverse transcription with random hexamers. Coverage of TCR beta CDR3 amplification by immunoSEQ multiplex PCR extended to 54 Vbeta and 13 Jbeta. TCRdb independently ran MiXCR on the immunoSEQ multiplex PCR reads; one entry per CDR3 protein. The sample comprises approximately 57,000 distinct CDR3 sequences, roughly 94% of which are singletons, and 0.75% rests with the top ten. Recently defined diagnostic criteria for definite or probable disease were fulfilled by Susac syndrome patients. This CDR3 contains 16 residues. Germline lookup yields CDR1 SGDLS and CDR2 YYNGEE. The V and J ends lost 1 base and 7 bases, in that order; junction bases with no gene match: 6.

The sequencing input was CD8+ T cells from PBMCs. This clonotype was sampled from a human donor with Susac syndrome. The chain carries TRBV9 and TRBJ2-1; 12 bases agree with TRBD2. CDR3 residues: CASSVTLTSGGNEQFF. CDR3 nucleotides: TGTGCCAGCAGCGTAACCCTGACTAGCGGGGGAAATGAGCAGTTCTTC.